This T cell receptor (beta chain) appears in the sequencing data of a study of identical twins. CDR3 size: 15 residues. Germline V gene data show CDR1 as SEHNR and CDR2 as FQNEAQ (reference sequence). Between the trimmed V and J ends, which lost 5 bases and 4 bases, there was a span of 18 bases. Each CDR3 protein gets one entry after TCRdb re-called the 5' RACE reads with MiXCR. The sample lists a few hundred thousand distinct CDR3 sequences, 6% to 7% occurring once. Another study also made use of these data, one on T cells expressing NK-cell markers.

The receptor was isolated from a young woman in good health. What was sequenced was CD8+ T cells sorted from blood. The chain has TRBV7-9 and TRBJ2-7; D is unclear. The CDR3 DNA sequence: TGTGCCAGCAGCCTATCAGGCGTCTGGGTTTACGAGCAGTACTTC. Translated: CASSLSGVWVYEQYF.